Here is one T cell receptor beta chain with its context. Germline lookup yields CDR1 SGHDT and CDR2 YYEEEE. The CDR3 is made up of 16 amino acids. The sample is drawn from a study of shared T cell receptors in the human thymus. The repertoire was sequenced with immunoSEQ multiplex PCR; TCRdb's copy has only in-frame clones and lacks some. The sample has roughly 410,000 clones; 85% to 95% are singletons. The chain has TRBV5-6 and TRBJ2-5, with 7 bases that match TRBD1. Judging by the DNA end, TRBJ2-7 fits better; the J call may be wrong. Sequenced material: thymocytes. This TCR came from a human donor. CDR3 in DNA: TGTGCCAGCCGATCCCGGGGAGACAGGGAATCCTACGAGCAGTACTTC. This encodes CASRSRGDRESYEQYF.